This passage covers 30 T cell receptor beta chains from one sample sequenced in a study of cytomegalovirus exposure and HLA in healthy donors. The PCR was carried out with 60 Vbeta primers and 13 Jbeta primers. Measured with immunoSEQ multiplex PCR; TCRdb has only the in-frame clones, and not every one. Seen here are 150,000 to 200,000 clones, around 81% observed once, and the top ten hold about 1.7%. The sequencing sample was made of PBMCs. These receptors were taken from a man aged 18-30 years in good health and CMV-seronegative.

V is TRBV5-4 and J is TRBJ2-5; TRBD1 matches at 9 bases. Germline V gene data show CDR1 as SGHNT and CDR2 as YYREEE (reference sequence). The CDR3 has 16 residues. V dropped 5 bases and J dropped 1; count of bases not matched to a gene: 9. CDR3 protein: CASSPGTGTPQETQYF. The CDR3 region has the DNA TGTGCCAGCAGTCCCGGGACAGGGACGCCCCAAGAGACCCAGTACTTC.

The chain employs TRBV7-2 and TRBJ1-5; 8 bases map to TRBD1. V shed 0 bases, J shed 6 bases, and the junction held 10 bases outside the gene matches. The CDR3 totals 17 residues. Per the germline V gene, CDR1 is SGHTA and CDR2 is FQGNSA. CDR3 DNA: TGTGCCAGCAGCTTAGCGACAGGGGACCCCAAAAGTCAGCCCCAGCATTTT. Protein sequence: CASSLATGDPKSQPQHF.

The rearrangement links TRBV11-3 to TRBJ2-2; D call uncertain. CDR1 is SGHNT and CDR2 is YENEEA in the germline V gene. V was cut by 1 base and J by 6 bases, with 6 bases left in between. The CDR3 extends over 13 amino acids. This CDR3 reads CASSLGEAGELFF. DNA for the CDR3: TGTGCCAGCAGCTTAGGCGAGGCCGGGGAGCTGTTTTTT.

The CDR3 spells CASSPAAGGYTDTQYF. CDR3 in DNA: TGTGCCAGCAGCCCTGCGGCGGGAGGGTATACAGATACGCAGTATTTT. This chain connects TRBV7-9 to TRBJ2-3, with 9 bases that match TRBD2. The CDR3 is 16 amino acids. V dropped 5 bases and J dropped 3; count of bases not matched to a gene: 9. The germline V gene has CDR1 SEHNR and CDR2 FQNEAQ (reference sequence).

The CDR3 spells CASSETGGSEQYF. The CDR3 nucleotides read TGCGCCAGCAGTGAGACAGGGGGCTCCGAGCAGTACTTC. V gene TRBV10-1 combines with J gene TRBJ2-7; 9 nucleotides line up with TRBD1. CDR3 length equals 13 residues. With 2 bases clipped from V and 6 bases from J, the junction kept 2 bases outside the gene matches. Germline assignment: CDR1 WNHNN and CDR2 SYGVQD (reference sequence).

This chain connects TRBV6-1 to TRBJ2-3; D ambiguous. The germline gives CDR1 MNHNS, CDR2 SASEGT. CDR3 length equals 14 residues. V shed 6 bases and J shed 2 bases, with 12 bases lying between them. The CDR3 loop reads CASRTEPYTDTQYF. The CDR3 DNA is TGTGCCAGCAGGACGGAGCCTTACACAGATACGCAGTATTTT.

This clone has just a few counts. This rearrangement joins TRBV15 to TRBJ2-6; the D gene is possibly TRBD1 (5 bases). The CDR3 has 16 residues. Germline CDR1 reads LNHNV; CDR2 reads YYDKDF (reference sequence). V lost 3 bases and J lost 0, with 9 bases in between. DNA for the CDR3: TGTGCCACCAGCAGCCAAACAGGCTCTGGGGCCAACGTCCTGACTTTC. It is translated as CATSSQTGSGANVLTF.

The chain joins TRBV19 to TRBJ1-2, with D tentatively TRBD1 (5 bases). This CDR3 has 12 amino acids. The ends were cut back, 7 bases at V and 3 bases at J, with 9 bases in the middle. Per the germline V gene, CDR1 is LNHDA and CDR2 is SQIVND (reference sequence). CDR3 nucleotides: TGTGCCAGTACCGGGACTGACTATGGCTACACCTTC. Residues: CASTGTDYGYTF.

V gene TRBV7-6 combines with J gene TRBJ2-1; 10 bases match TRBD1. Germline V lookup: CDR1 SGHVS, CDR2 FNYEAQ. This CDR3 comprises 16 residues. V lost 2 bases and J lost 4; bases outside the gene matches: 5. CDR3 in amino acids: CASSLTGTGVYNEQFF. The CDR3, as DNA: TGTGCCAGCAGCTTAACCGGGACAGGGGTATACAATGAGCAGTTCTTC.

This clone was recorded only once. V is TRBV25-1 and J is TRBJ1-4; TRBD1 matches at 9 bases. The CDR3 has 16 amino acids. V lost 3 bases to trimming and J lost 8 bases; unmatched junction nucleotides: 10. CDR1 MGHDK and CDR2 SYGVNS come from the germline V gene. CDR3 sequence: CASSEGPGQGGEKLFF. CDR3 coding DNA: TGTGCCAGCAGTGAGGGACCGGGACAGGGAGGGGAAAAACTGTTTTTT.

This clone came up a few times. This sequence joins TRBV15 and TRBJ2-1; 11 bases match TRBD2. CDR1 LNHNV and CDR2 YYDKDF come from the germline V gene (reference sequence). Trimming took 4 bases from V and 4 from J; bases not matched to a gene: 6. This CDR3 spans 16 amino acids. The CDR3 loop is CATSTSSGGEYNEQFF. The DNA of the CDR3 is TGTGCCACCAGCACAAGTAGCGGGGGGGAGTACAATGAGCAGTTCTTC.

This chain connects TRBV23-1 to TRBJ1-6; D call uncertain. TRBV23-1 is an ORF; its function is uncertain. This CDR3 comprises 16 residues. Trimming removed 3 bases from V and 3 bases from J, with 12 bases in between. In DNA, the CDR3 is TGCGCCAGCAGTCATACCCGGAGGTACTATAATTCACCCCTCCACTTT. The encoded protein is CASSHTRRYYNSPLHF.

The gene calls are TRBV28 and TRBJ1-2, with 7 positions matching TRBD1. The germline V gene has CDR1 MDHEN and CDR2 SYDVKM. CDR3 length: 11 residues. V shed 11 bases, J shed 8 bases, and the junction held 8 bases outside the gene matches. The CDR3 DNA sequence: TGTGCCGCAAGACAGGGTAGCGGCTACACCTTC. This codes for CAARQGSGYTF.

This chain uses TRBV7-3 with TRBJ1-2; D is possibly TRBD1 (5 bases). CDR1 and CDR2 (germline): SGHTA, FQGTGA. The CDR3 contains 13 residues. The V and J ends lost 5 bases and 4 bases respectively, with 11 bases between them. The CDR3 sequence: CASSRGGGYGYTF. The CDR3 region has the DNA TGTGCCAGCAGCCGGGGGGGTGGCTATGGCTACACCTTC.

J is TRBJ2-2 and V is TRBV9, with 11 bases aligning to TRBD2. This CDR3 region has 19 residues. V gave up 4 bases and J gave up 1 base; unmatched junction bases: 12. CDR1 is SGDLS and CDR2 is YYNGEE in the germline V gene. CDR3 region: CASSRRPTSGTMNTGELFF. Here the CDR3 DNA reads TGTGCCAGCAGCCGTAGGCCGACTAGCGGGACTATGAACACCGGGGAGCTGTTTTTT.

In regard to this clone: Germline is not matched at one junction end, which may reflect a read error. The J gene is TRBJ1-5, the V gene TRBV7-9; D uncertain. Germline lookup yields CDR1 SEHNR and CDR2 FQNEAQ (reference sequence). The CDR3 loop spans 18 amino acids. The CDR3 DNA reads as TGTTCCAGCAGCTTAGCCCCTGCAGGTGTCGATAGCAATCAGCCCCAGCATTTT. Encoded protein: CSSSLAPAGVDSNQPQHF.

The chain has TRBV11-2 and TRBJ2-1; D not certain. This CDR3 is 15 amino acids long. CDR1 is SGHAT and CDR2 is FQNNGV in the germline V gene. Trimming stripped 5 bases from V and 3 bases from J, with 14 bases between. The CDR3 sequence is CASSAAQAIYNEQFF. The DNA for the CDR3 is TGTGCCAGCAGCGCTGCGCAGGCTATCTACAATGAGCAGTTCTTC.

In DNA, the CDR3 is TGTGCCAGCGGGGAGGCCCACCAAGAGACCCAGTACTTC. It codes for CASGEAHQETQYF. This sequence joins TRBV6-4 and TRBJ2-5, with a tentative D call TRBD2 (6 bases). The germline V gene has CDR1 MRHNA and CDR2 SNTAGT. V was clipped by 8 bases and J by 0 bases, with 10 bases between them. The CDR3 runs to 13 residues.

V is TRBV5-4 and J is TRBJ1-3; 9 nucleotides align to TRBD1. CDR3 length: 17 residues. With 0 bases clipped from V and 1 base from J, the junction kept 5 bases outside the gene matches. Germline values: CDR1 SGHNT, CDR2 YYREEE (reference sequence). The CDR3 sequence: CASSLGSGTGSGNTIYF. In DNA form, the CDR3 reads TGTGCCAGCAGCTTGGGGTCAGGGACAGGGTCTGGAAACACCATATATTTT.

The rearrangement links TRBV7-2 to TRBJ2-7; TRBD2 agrees at 9 bases. This CDR3 region has 19 residues. V dropped 5 bases and J dropped 2; count of bases not matched to a gene: 19. Germline CDR1 and CDR2: SGHTA and FQGNSA. The chain's CDR3 is CASSVSEVSEREVTYEQYF. The CDR3 DNA reads as TGTGCCAGCAGCGTAAGTGAGGTTTCGGAGCGGGAGGTAACCTACGAGCAGTACTTC.

J is TRBJ2-7 and V is TRBV7-9; 11 bases line up with TRBD1. The CDR3 contains 15 residues. Trimming at V came to 3 bases and at J to 5 bases, leaving 6 bases not matched to a gene. CDR1 and CDR2 from the germline V gene are SEHNR and FQNEAQ (reference sequence). The chain's CDR3 is CASSFGQGAPNEQYF. In nucleotides, the CDR3 is TGTGCCAGCAGCTTCGGACAGGGGGCGCCTAACGAGCAGTACTTC. Supplemented by reference TRBV7-9 and TRBJ2-7, the full variable domain reads DTGVSQNPRHKITKRGQNVTFRCDPISEHNRLYWYRQTLGQGPEFLTYFQNEAQLEKSRLLSDRFSAERPKGSFSTLEIQRTEQGDSAMYLCASSFGQGAPNEQYFGPGTRLTVT.

The J gene is TRBJ2-2, the V gene TRBV7-3; the match to TRBD2 covers 7 bases. This CDR3 is built from 16 residues. Trimming took 6 bases from V and 1 from J; bases not matched to a gene: 8. Germline V CDR1 and CDR2: SGHTA, FQGTGA. CDR3 DNA: TGTGCCAGCAGGTCAGGGCTAGCGGTGAACACCGGGGAGCTGTTTTTT. Translation gives CASRSGLAVNTGELFF.

As to this clone: An end of the junction does not agree with germline; a read error may underlie this. The gene calls are TRBV28 and TRBJ1-2, with no clear D. The CDR3 is 12 residues long. Germline-derived CDR1 and CDR2 are MDHEN and SYDVKM. For the CDR3, the DNA is TGTGCCAGCAGGATCCAGAACTATAGCTACACCTTC. Amino acid sequence: CASRIQNYSYTF.

The chain couples TRBV2 to TRBJ2-5; no reliable D call. The J call is uncertain, as TRBJ2-7 better fits the DNA end. Germline assignment: CDR1 SNHLY and CDR2 FYNNEI. This CDR3 has 14 residues. In nucleotides, the CDR3 is TGTGCCAGCAGTGAAACGAGAATCAACTACGAGCAGTACTTC. Translation: CASSETRINYEQYF.

Written as DNA, the CDR3 is TGTGCCAGCAGCCAAAAGGGGACTAGCGGGAGGGCCCCCCTCCAAGCCAAAAACATTCAGTACTTC. Residues: CASSQKGTSGRAPLQAKNIQYF. The chain recombines TRBV4-2 with TRBJ2-4; 16 bases agree with TRBD2. CDR3 length equals 22 residues. Unmatched junction bases numbered 13, after V lost 2 bases and J lost 0 bases. From germline, CDR1 is LGHNA and CDR2 YNFKEQ.

V usage is TRBV19 and J usage is TRBJ2-3; D is possibly TRBD2 (6 bases). Germline V gene data show CDR1 as LNHDA and CDR2 as SQIVND (reference sequence). The CDR3 covers 13 residues. Between the trimmed V and J ends, which lost 5 bases and 7 bases, there was a span of 13 bases. The CDR3: CASSGRRANTQYF. CDR3 coding DNA: TGTGCCAGTAGTGGGCGGAGGGCGAATACGCAGTATTTT.

This clone turned up a few times. The chain uses TRBV27 and TRBJ2-1, with 10 nucleotides matching TRBD2. Germline V lookup: CDR1 MNHEY, CDR2 SMNVEV (reference sequence). The CDR3 contains 15 residues. V gave up 7 bases and J gave up 8 bases; unmatched junction bases: 11. The CDR3 sequence is CASKQASGRRYEQFF. Here the CDR3 DNA reads TGTGCCAGCAAGCAAGCTAGCGGGAGAAGGTATGAGCAGTTCTTC.

This sequence joins TRBV7-8 and TRBJ2-1, with 11 positions matching TRBD2. This CDR3 is 16 amino acids long. After removal of 4 bases from V and 7 bases from J, the junction contained 9 bases not matched to a gene. From germline, CDR1 is SGHVS and CDR2 FQNEAQ. The CDR3 sequence is CASSSMIGLAGNEQFF. In nucleotides, the CDR3 is TGTGCCAGCAGCTCGATGATAGGACTAGCGGGTAATGAGCAGTTCTTC. The whole variable domain, remainder taken from reference TRBV7-8 and TRBJ2-1, is GAGVSQSPRYKVAKRGQDVALRCDPISGHVSLFWYQQALGQGPEFLTYFQNEAQLDKSGLPSDRFFAERPEGSVSTLKIQRTQQEDSAVYLCASSSMIGLAGNEQFFGPGTRLTVL.

This sequence joins TRBV6-6 and TRBJ1-3, with no clear D. CDR3 length: 13 amino acids. Germline CDR1 reads MNHNY; CDR2 reads SVGAGI (reference sequence). Trimming removed 8 bases at V and 0 bases at J, with 8 bases between. The chain's CDR3 is CASLIPSGNTIYF. Here the CDR3 DNA reads TGTGCCAGCCTTATCCCCTCTGGAAACACCATATATTTT.

The V gene is TRBV4-3, the J gene TRBJ2-7, with a tentative D call TRBD2 (6 bases). The germline V gene has CDR1 LGHNA and CDR2 YSLEER. Trimming left V 0 bases short and J 0 bases short, with 12 bases between. The CDR3 length is 16 residues. The chain's CDR3 is CASSQEFASDSYEQYF. The CDR3, as DNA: TGCGCCAGCAGCCAAGAATTCGCTAGCGACTCCTACGAGCAGTACTTC.